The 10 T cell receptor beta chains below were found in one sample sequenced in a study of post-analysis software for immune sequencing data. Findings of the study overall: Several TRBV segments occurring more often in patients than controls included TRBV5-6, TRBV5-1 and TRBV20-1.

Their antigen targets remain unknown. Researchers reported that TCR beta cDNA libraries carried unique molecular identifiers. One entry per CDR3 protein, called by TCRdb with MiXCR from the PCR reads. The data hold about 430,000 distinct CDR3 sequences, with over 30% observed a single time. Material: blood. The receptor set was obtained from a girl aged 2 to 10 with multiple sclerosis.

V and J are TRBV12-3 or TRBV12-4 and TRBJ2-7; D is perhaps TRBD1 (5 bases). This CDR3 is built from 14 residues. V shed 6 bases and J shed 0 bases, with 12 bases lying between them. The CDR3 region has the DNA TGTGCCAGCAGAGACAGCTTCAGCTCCTACGAGCAGTACTTC. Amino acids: CASRDSFSSYEQYF.

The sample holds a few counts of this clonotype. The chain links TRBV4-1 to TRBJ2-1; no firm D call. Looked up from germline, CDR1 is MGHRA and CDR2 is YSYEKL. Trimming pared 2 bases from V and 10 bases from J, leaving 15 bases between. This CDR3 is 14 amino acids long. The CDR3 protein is CASSQTLVRREQFF. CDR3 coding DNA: TGCGCCAGCAGCCAAACGCTAGTCAGGCGCGAGCAGTTCTTC.

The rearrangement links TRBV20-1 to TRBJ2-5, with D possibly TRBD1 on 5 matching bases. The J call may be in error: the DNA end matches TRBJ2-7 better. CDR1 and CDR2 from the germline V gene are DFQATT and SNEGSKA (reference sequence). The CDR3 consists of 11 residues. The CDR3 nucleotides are TGCAGTGCTACTCCAGGGCACGAGCAGTACTTC. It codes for CSATPGHEQYF.

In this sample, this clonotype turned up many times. The CDR3 DNA reads as TGCAGTGCTCTGGACGCAGGGGGTGGAAACTATGGCTACACCTTC. Its protein product is CSALDAGGGNYGYTF. This sequence joins TRBV20-1 and TRBJ1-2; 7 positions agree with TRBD1. In germline, CDR1 is DFQATT, CDR2 SNEGSKA (reference sequence). V shed 5 bases, J shed 2 bases, and the junction held 11 bases outside the gene matches. CDR3 length equals 15 residues.

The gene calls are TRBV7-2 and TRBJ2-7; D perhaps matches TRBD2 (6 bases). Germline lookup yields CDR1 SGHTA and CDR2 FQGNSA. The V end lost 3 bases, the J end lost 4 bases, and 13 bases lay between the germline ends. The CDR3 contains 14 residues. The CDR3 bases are TGTGCCAGCAGCTTTGCTAGCGCCTTATACGAGCAGTACTTC. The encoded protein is CASSFASALYEQYF.

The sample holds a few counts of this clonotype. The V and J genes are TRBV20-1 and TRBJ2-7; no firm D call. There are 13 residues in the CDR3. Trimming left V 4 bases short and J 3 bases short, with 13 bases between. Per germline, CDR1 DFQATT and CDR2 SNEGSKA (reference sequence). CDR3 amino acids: CSATPGPNYEQYF. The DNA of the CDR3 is TGCAGTGCTACCCCCGGACCTAACTACGAGCAGTACTTC.

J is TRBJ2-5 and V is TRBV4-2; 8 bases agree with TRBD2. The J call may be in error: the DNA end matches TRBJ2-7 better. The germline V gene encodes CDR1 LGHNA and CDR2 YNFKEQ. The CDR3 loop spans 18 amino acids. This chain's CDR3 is CASSQVSPRIAGRNEQYF. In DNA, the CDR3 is TGTGCCAGCAGCCAAGTCAGTCCCCGGATAGCGGGAAGGAACGAGCAGTACTTC.

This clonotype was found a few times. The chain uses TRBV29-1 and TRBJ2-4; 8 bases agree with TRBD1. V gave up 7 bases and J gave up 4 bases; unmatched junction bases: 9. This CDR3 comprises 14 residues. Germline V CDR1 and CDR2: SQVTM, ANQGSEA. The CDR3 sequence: CSGDRDRKKNIQYF. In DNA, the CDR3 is TGCAGCGGGGACCGGGACAGGAAAAAAAACATTCAGTACTTC.

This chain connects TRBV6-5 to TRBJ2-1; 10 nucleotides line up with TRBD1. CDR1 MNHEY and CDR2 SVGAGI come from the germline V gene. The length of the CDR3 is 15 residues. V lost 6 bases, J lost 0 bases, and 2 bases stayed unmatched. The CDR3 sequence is CASRGDRGSYNEQFF. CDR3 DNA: TGTGCCAGCAGGGGGGACAGGGGCTCCTACAATGAGCAGTTCTTC.

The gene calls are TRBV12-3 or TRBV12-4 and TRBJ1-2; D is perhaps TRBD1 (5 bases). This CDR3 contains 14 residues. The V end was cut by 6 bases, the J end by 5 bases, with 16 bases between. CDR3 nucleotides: TGTGCCAGCAGGCCGGGGACGTCGGAGTATGGCTACACCTTC. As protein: CASRPGTSEYGYTF.